These T cell receptor beta chains were read from a single sample in a study of blood T cell repertoires in COVID-19. Clones were read by immunoSEQ multiplex PCR, and TCRdb kept only the in-frame ones, dropping some. The sample consists of hundreds of thousands of clones, around nine tenths of them appearing once. Source material: peripheral blood. The receptors here all came from a woman in her fifties or sixties with COVID-19, enrolled during active disease. CDR3s include the opening cysteine and the closing phenylalanine or tryptophan. Fields, in order: CDR3 DNA, CDR3 protein, clone size, V gene, D gene, J gene, CDR3 length. D genes are given only for firm matches. Rows give clone size only sometimes, using once, few, many, or a class for an expanded clone.

DNA: TGTGCCAGTAATAATGGACAGGACTATGGCTACACCTTC
CDR3: CASNNGQDYGYTF
size: few
V: TRBV19
D: TRBD1
J: TRBJ1-2
length: 13

DNA: TGTGCCAGCAGCCGGACCGACAGGGCTTCTGATCAGCCCCAGCATTTT
CDR3: CASSRTDRASDQPQHF
size: .
V: TRBV5-6
D: TRBD1
J: TRBJ1-5
length: 16

DNA: TGCGCCAGCAGCCACCTCCATTGGACAGGGGGCGACTATGGCTACACCTTC
CDR3: CASSHLHWTGGDYGYTF
size: .
V: TRBV4-1
D: TRBD1
J: TRBJ1-2
length: 17

DNA: TGTGCCAGGCCGGGACTAGCGCGCAGGGAGCTGTTTTTT
CDR3: CARPGLARRELFF
size: .
V: TRBV3-1/TRBV3-2
D: TRBD2
J: TRBJ2-2
length: 13

DNA: TGTGCCAGTAGTATGGGGCAGGGGACTGGGGCCAACGTCCTGACTTTC
CDR3: CASSMGQGTGANVLTF
size: .
V: TRBV19
D: .
J: TRBJ2-6
length: 16

DNA: TGTGCCAGCAGCGTAGACGCGGTTGTCGCCGGGGAGCTGTTTTTT
CDR3: CASSVDAVVAGELFF
size: once
V: TRBV9
D: .
J: TRBJ2-2
length: 15

DNA: TGTGCCAGCAGCCAAGAGGAGGGGGGGCCAACAGATACGCAGTATTTT
CDR3: CASSQEEGGPTDTQYF
size: .
V: TRBV4-2
D: .
J: TRBJ2-3
length: 16

DNA: TGCAGCGTTGAGGCGGGACAGGGCACTGAAGCTTTCTTT
CDR3: CSVEAGQGTEAFF
size: once
V: TRBV29-1
D: TRBD1
J: TRBJ1-1
length: 13

DNA: TGCGCCAGCAGCTGGACGGCCCAGGGGTCGGGCAATGAGCAGTTCTTC
CDR3: CASSWTAQGSGNEQFF
size: .
V: TRBV5-1
D: .
J: TRBJ2-1
length: 16

DNA: TGTGCCAGCAGCTTCAACAGGGCAGTGACTGAGCAGTTCTTC
CDR3: CASSFNRAVTEQFF
size: .
V: TRBV13
D: .
J: TRBJ2-1
length: 14